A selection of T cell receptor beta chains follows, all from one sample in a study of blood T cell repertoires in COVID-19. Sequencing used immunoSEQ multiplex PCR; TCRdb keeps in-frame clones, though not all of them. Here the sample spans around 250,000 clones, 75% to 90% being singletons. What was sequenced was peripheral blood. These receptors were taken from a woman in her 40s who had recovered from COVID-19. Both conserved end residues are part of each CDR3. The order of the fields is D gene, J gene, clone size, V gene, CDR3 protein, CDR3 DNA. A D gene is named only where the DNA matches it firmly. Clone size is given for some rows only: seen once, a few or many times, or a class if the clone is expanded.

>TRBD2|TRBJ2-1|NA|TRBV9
CASTRASGSLNEQFF
TGTGCCAGCACGAGGGCTAGCGGGAGTCTAAATGAGCAGTTCTTC
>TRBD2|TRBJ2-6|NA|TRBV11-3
CASSPPGGRVSGANVLTF
TGTGCCAGCAGCCCCCCCGGCGGGAGGGTCTCTGGGGCCAACGTCCTGACTTTC
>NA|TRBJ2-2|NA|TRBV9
CASSVGGGNTGELFF
TGTGCCAGCAGCGTGGGCGGAGGAAACACCGGGGAGCTGTTTTTT
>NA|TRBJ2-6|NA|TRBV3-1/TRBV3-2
CASSQGPSGANVLTF
TGTGCCAGCAGCCAAGGGCCATCTGGGGCCAACGTCCTGACTTTC
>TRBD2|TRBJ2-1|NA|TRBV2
CASRDGTSPYNEQFF
TGTGCCAGCAGAGACGGGACTAGCCCCTACAATGAGCAGTTCTTC
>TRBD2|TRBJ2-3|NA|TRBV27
CASRGDYTDTQYF
TGTGCCAGCAGGGGGGACTACACAGATACGCAGTATTTT
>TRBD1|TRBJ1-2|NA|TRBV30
CAWSRGLSGYTF
TGTGCCTGGAGCAGGGGGCTAAGCGGCTACACCTTC
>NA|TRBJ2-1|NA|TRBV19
CASSIGLVNEQFF
TGTGCCAGTAGTATTGGTCTAGTCAATGAGCAGTTCTTC
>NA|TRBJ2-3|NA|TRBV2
CASSSGQRNTQYF
TGTGCCAGCAGTTCCGGACAGAGAAATACGCAGTATTTT
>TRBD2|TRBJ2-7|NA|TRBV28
CASSLWAGGYEQYF
TGTGCCAGCAGTTTATGGGCGGGAGGATACGAGCAGTACTTC
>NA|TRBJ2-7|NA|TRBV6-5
CASSLASGYEQYF
TGTGCCAGCAGTTTGGCCTCCGGGTACGAGCAGTACTTC
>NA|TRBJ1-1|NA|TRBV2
CASRTGWVDEAFF
TGTGCCAGCAGGACCGGGTGGGTGGATGAAGCTTTCTTT
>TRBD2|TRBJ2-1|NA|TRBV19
CASKLAGEYNEQFF
TGTGCCAGTAAGCTAGCGGGAGAATACAATGAGCAGTTCTTC
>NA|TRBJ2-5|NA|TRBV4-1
CASSQLVGETQYF
TGCGCCAGCAGCCAACTGGTCGGAGAGACCCAGTACTTC
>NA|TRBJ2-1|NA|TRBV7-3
CASSLGAEQFF
TGTGCCAGCAGCTTAGGGGCTGAGCAGTTCTTC
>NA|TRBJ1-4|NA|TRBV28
CASSTEVPNEKLFF
TGTGCCAGCAGTACCGAGGTACCAAATGAAAAACTGTTTTTT
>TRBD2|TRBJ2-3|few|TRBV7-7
CASSSGLGNTDTQYF
TGTGCTAGCAGCTCGGGACTAGGGAACACAGATACGCAGTATTTT
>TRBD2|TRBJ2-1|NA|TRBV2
CASSQGGAGNEQFF
TGTGCCAGCAGTCAGGGAGGGGCCGGGAATGAGCAGTTCTTC
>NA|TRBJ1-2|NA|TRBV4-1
CASREQGPGYGYTF
TGCGCCAGCAGAGAACAGGGTCCCGGCTATGGCTACACCTTC
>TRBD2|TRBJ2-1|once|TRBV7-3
CASSNSPLAVYNEQFF
TGTGCCAGCAGCAATAGCCCGCTAGCGGTATACAATGAGCAGTTCTTC